The next 22 T cell receptor beta chains were all read from a single sample in a study of CD8 T cells in ankylosing spondylitis. Findings and caveats of the study: One TCR beta motif, made up of under ten highly homologous variants, appeared characteristic of ankylosing spondylitis blood.

TCRdb re-called the 5' RACE reads with MiXCR, one entry per CDR3 protein. The sample holds about 800,000 distinct CDR3 sequences, about 12% seen once. These receptors have no known antigen. The specimen sequenced was blood, either unsorted or a sorted T cell fraction (not recorded which). The source is a male donor with ankylosing spondylitis.

This clonotype was found a few times. J is TRBJ1-2 and V is TRBV29-1; D uncertain. Germline V lookup: CDR1 SQVTM, CDR2 ANQGSEA. The CDR3 consists of 11 residues. Trimming took off 4 bases at V and 6 bases at J, with 9 bases between the two ends. CDR3 sequence reads: CSVAWQNGYTF. CDR3 DNA: TGCAGCGTTGCCTGGCAGAATGGCTACACCTTC.

V is TRBV7-9 and J is TRBJ1-2; 8 bases are a match to TRBD1. V dropped 7 bases and J dropped 0; count of bases not matched to a gene: 10. The CDR3 length is 16 residues. CDR1 and CDR2 (germline): SEHNR, FQNEAQ (reference sequence). DNA for the CDR3: TGTGCCAGCACCAAGGGGCAGGGGGCATCTAACTATGGCTACACCTTC. Translated, it gives CASTKGQGASNYGYTF.

The rearrangement joins TRBV5-1 to TRBJ2-1; D not resolved. Per germline, CDR1 SGHRS and CDR2 YFSETQ. This CDR3 is built from 15 residues. Trimming cost V 2 bases and J 2 bases, with 11 bases left between them. CDR3 sequence (DNA): TGCGCCAGCAGCTTTCGGACGGCCACCTACAATGAGCAGTTCTTC. It encodes CASSFRTATYNEQFF.

This clonotype has a count of ten or more. The chain joins TRBV20-1 to TRBJ1-2; D not certain. CDR1 is DFQATT and CDR2 is SNEGSKA in the germline V gene (reference sequence). Trimming took off 3 bases at V and 8 bases at J, with 19 bases between the two ends. This CDR3 is 14 amino acids long. For the CDR3, the DNA is TGCAGTGCTAGCCGAACTAGGATTAGAGGCGGCTACACCTTC. Translated, it gives CSASRTRIRGGYTF.

CDR3 region: CASSWGDYFNSPLHF. The CDR3, as DNA: TGTGCCAGCAGTTGGGGCGATTACTTCAATTCACCCCTCCACTTT. This chain joins TRBV6-2 or TRBV6-3 and TRBJ1-6, with D maybe TRBD1 (5 bases). Germline CDR1 reads MNHEY; CDR2 reads SVGEGT. This CDR3 region has 15 residues. Deletions cut 4 bases from V and 7 bases from J, with 14 bases between.

The chain uses TRBV20-1 and TRBJ2-1, with 8 bases that match TRBD2. The V gene's germline CDR1 is DFQATT and CDR2 SNEGSKA (reference sequence). V trimming: 5 bases; J trimming: 8 bases; junction bases outside the gene matches: 14. The CDR3 runs 15 residues. The CDR3 reads CSARSGGRWYYEQFF. The CDR3 DNA is TGCAGTGCTCGGTCGGGGGGGAGATGGTACTATGAGCAGTTCTTC.

The chain combines TRBV19 with TRBJ2-2; D gene ambiguous. CDR3 length equals 14 residues. Trimming left V 5 bases short and J 3 bases short, with 10 bases between. CDR1 is LNHDA and CDR2 is SQIVND in the germline V gene (reference sequence). The CDR3 loop is CASSGWYDTGELFF. CDR3 nucleotide sequence: TGTGCCAGTAGTGGATGGTACGACACCGGGGAGCTGTTTTTT.

This clonotype was seen only a few times. The V and J genes are TRBV28 and TRBJ2-3, with TRBD2 identical over 13 bases. Trimming at V came to 6 bases and at J to 5 bases, leaving 8 bases not matched to a gene. In germline, CDR1 is MDHEN, CDR2 SYDVKM. The CDR3 covers 16 residues. DNA for the CDR3: TGTGCCAGCAGCCGCGGACTAGCGGGAGAGTTAGATACGCAGTATTTT. It codes for CASSRGLAGELDTQYF.

The chain uses TRBV28 and TRBJ1-1; 7 nucleotides line up with TRBD1. Trimming at V came to 1 base and at J to 5 bases, leaving 4 bases not matched to a gene. The CDR3 has 14 residues. Germline lookup yields CDR1 MDHEN and CDR2 SYDVKM. CDR3 loop: CASSLSGQITEAFF. CDR3 bases: TGTGCCAGCAGTTTATCGGGACAGATAACTGAAGCTTTCTTT.

The table lists this clonotype with a few counts. This rearrangement joins TRBV14 to TRBJ1-1, with D possibly TRBD1 on 5 matching bases. The germline V gene has CDR1 SGHDN and CDR2 FVKESK. The CDR3 loop spans 16 amino acids. V was clipped by 4 bases and J by 2 bases, with 17 bases between them. The CDR3 loop reads CASSPLRAGANTEAFF. The DNA of the CDR3 is TGTGCCAGCAGCCCACTCAGGGCAGGAGCAAACACTGAAGCTTTCTTT.

The gene calls are TRBV20-1 and TRBJ2-3; the match to TRBD2 covers 7 bases. CDR3 length: 16 residues. V trimming: 1 base; J trimming: 4 bases; junction bases outside the gene matches: 11. CDR1 and CDR2 from the germline V gene are DFQATT and SNEGSKA (reference sequence). The CDR3 protein is CSARGPGGSWADTQYF. The CDR3 region has the DNA TGCAGTGCTAGAGGGCCGGGAGGATCGTGGGCAGATACGCAGTATTTT.

This clonotype was observed a few times. The chain is built from TRBV7-9 and TRBJ2-1, with D perhaps matching TRBD2 (5 bases). The CDR3 length is 14 residues. Between the trimmed V and J ends, which lost 5 bases and 5 bases, there was a span of 13 bases. The germline V gene encodes CDR1 SEHNR and CDR2 FQNEAQ (reference sequence). The CDR3 DNA reads as TGTGCCAGCAGCGCTACTAGGCTAAACAATGAGCAGTTCTTC. Its translation is CASSATRLNNEQFF.

The table lists this clonotype with a few counts. This chain connects TRBV20-1 to TRBJ1-5; D not resolved. Germline assignment: CDR1 DFQATT and CDR2 SNEGSKA (reference sequence). The CDR3 runs to 12 residues. Between the trimmed V and J ends, which lost 5 bases and 4 bases, there was a span of 9 bases. CDR3 sequence: CSARDWNQPQHF. The CDR3 DNA is TGCAGTGCTCGTGACTGGAATCAGCCCCAGCATTTT.

At least ten counts were recorded for this clonotype. The V and J genes are TRBV24-1 and TRBJ2-7; possibly TRBD1 for D (5 bases). The CDR3 sequence is 13 residues long. Trimming removed 5 bases at V and 4 bases at J, with 11 bases between. CDR1 is KGHDR and CDR2 is SFDVKD in the germline V gene. The CDR3 sequence is CATSAVGQYEQYF. The CDR3 DNA is TGTGCCACCAGTGCGGTTGGACAATACGAGCAGTACTTC.

The chain has TRBV5-6 and TRBJ2-5; D may match TRBD1 or TRBD2 (5 bases each). CDR3 length equals 12 residues. Germline V lookup: CDR1 SGHDT, CDR2 YYEEEE. Trimming left V 1 base short and J 6 bases short, with 7 bases between. The CDR3 sequence is CASSLRGQTQYF. The CDR3 region has the DNA TGTGCCAGCAGCTTGAGGGGACAGACCCAGTACTTC.

This clonotype occurred once. The V and J genes are TRBV20-1 and TRBJ2-1; D gene unclear. Trimming shortened V by 6 bases and J by 0 bases, and 12 bases separated the two germline ends. Germline V lookup: CDR1 DFQATT, CDR2 SNEGSKA (reference sequence). The CDR3 length is 14 residues. Written as DNA, the CDR3 is TGCAGTGCACTAACAGCGATCTCCTACAATGAGCAGTTCTTC. This gives the protein CSALTAISYNEQFF.

The V and J genes are TRBV21-1 and TRBJ1-1. TRBV21-1 represents a pseudogene. The CDR3 runs 18 residues. CDR3 loop: CATFEGHGAGAMNTEAFF. The CDR3 bases are TGTGCCACCTTCGAGGGGCACGGAGCAGGAGCTATGAACACTGAAGCTTTCTTT.

The rearrangement links TRBV5-1 to TRBJ1-3; tentatively, D is TRBD1 (5 bases). The CDR3 extends over 15 amino acids. CDR1 is SGHRS, CDR2 YFSETQ, per germline. Trimming shortened V by 0 bases and J by 6 bases, and 13 bases separated the two germline ends. Written as DNA, the CDR3 is TGCGCCAGCAGCTTGGATCGACAGTGGGAAAACACCATATATTTT. Translation: CASSLDRQWENTIYF.

The rearrangement joins TRBV25-1 to TRBJ1-1; TRBD1 matches at 9 bases. Germline V gene sequence: CDR1 MGHDK, CDR2 SYGVNS. V lost 4 bases to trimming and J lost 1 base; unmatched junction nucleotides: 4. This CDR3 region has 15 residues. The CDR3 protein is CASSGQQGANTEAFF. The CDR3 coding sequence is TGTGCCAGCAGTGGACAACAGGGGGCGAACACTGAAGCTTTCTTT.

This clonotype turned up a few times. This chain uses TRBV5-1 with TRBJ2-7; TRBD2 is a possible D gene (5 bases). V was shortened by 7 bases and J by 1 base, with 15 bases between the two germline ends. The germline V gene has CDR1 SGHRS and CDR2 YFSETQ. The CDR3 spans 14 residues. This CDR3 is CASGRGISSYEQYF. The CDR3 DNA reads as TGCGCCAGCGGGAGAGGGATTAGTTCCTACGAGCAGTACTTC.

This clonotype was detected many times. The chain employs TRBV7-2 and TRBJ2-1; D is perhaps TRBD1 (5 bases). The CDR3 totals 15 residues. Per the germline V gene, CDR1 is SGHTA and CDR2 is FQGNSA. Trimming removed 3 bases from V and 3 bases from J, with 12 bases in between. CDR3 in DNA: TGTGCCAGCAGCTTCATAGACAGAAACTACAATGAGCAGTTCTTC. Protein: CASSFIDRNYNEQFF.

This clonotype was seen more than once but under ten times. The V and J genes are TRBV5-1 and TRBJ2-6; TRBD1 aligns across 8 bases. From germline, CDR1 is SGHRS and CDR2 YFSETQ. CDR3 length: 17 residues. V lost 6 bases, J lost 2 bases, and 10 bases stayed unmatched. The CDR3 coding sequence is TGCGCCAGCACCCGGACAGGGAGGTTTACTGGGGCCAACGTCCTGACTTTC. Residues: CASTRTGRFTGANVLTF.